Shown below are 22 T cell receptor beta chains from a single sample sequenced in a study of neoadjuvant nivolumab and ipilimumab in lung cancer. TCRdb keeps only in-frame clones here, not all; method: immunoSEQ multiplex PCR. Of approximately 29,000 clones listed, approximately 83% are singletons. The sample in question was tumor tissue, obtained after neoadjuvant nivolumab, alone or with ipilimumab, at or shortly before surgery. All receptors derive from an adult with non-small cell lung cancer.

The chain combines TRBV6-5 with TRBJ2-5; 9 nucleotides align to TRBD2. Trimming took 4 bases from V and 3 from J; bases not matched to a gene: 9. CDR1 is MNHEY and CDR2 is SVGAGI in the germline V gene. The CDR3 runs to 16 residues. The CDR3 nucleotides read TGTGCCAGCAGTTTAGAAGCGGGGGGAAGAGAAGAGACCCAGTACTTC. Encoded protein: CASSLEAGGREETQYF.

The chain uses TRBV9 and TRBJ1-1, with D perhaps matching TRBD1 (6 bases). The germline gives CDR1 SGDLS, CDR2 YYNGEE. This CDR3 has 14 amino acids. Trimming shortened V by 0 bases and J by 5 bases, and 11 bases separated the two germline ends. In nucleotides, the CDR3 is TGTGCCAGCAGCGTAGGGGGGGCTGTGACTGAAGCTTTCTTT. Its protein product is CASSVGGAVTEAFF.

This chain uses TRBV7-2 with TRBJ2-1; 9 nucleotides align to TRBD1. After removal of 2 bases from V and 7 bases from J, the junction contained 12 bases not matched to a gene. Germline-derived CDR1 and CDR2 are SGHTA and FQGNSA. The CDR3 has 17 amino acids. The CDR3 loop reads CASSLTLRGQGLNEQFF. DNA for the CDR3: TGTGCCAGCAGCTTAACTCTGCGAGGACAGGGGTTAAATGAGCAGTTCTTC.

This clone was detected once. This chain uses TRBV5-1 with TRBJ1-1, with D maybe TRBD1 (5 bases). Germline CDR1 SGHRS, CDR2 YFSETQ. Trimming left V 4 bases short and J 6 bases short, with 16 bases between. This CDR3 is built from 14 residues. The CDR3 region is CASSLGTSNAEAFF. CDR3 sequence (DNA): TGCGCCAGCAGCCTTGGGACCTCAAACGCTGAAGCTTTCTTT.

The chain joins TRBV27 to TRBJ2-1, with 8 bases lining up with TRBD2. The CDR3 sequence is 15 residues long. Germline V gene data show CDR1 as MNHEY and CDR2 as SMNVEV (reference sequence). The ends lost 2 bases at V and 7 bases at J; junction bases unmatched: 7. The CDR3 loop reads CASSLGGLGINEQFF. In DNA form, the CDR3 reads TGTGCCAGCAGTTTAGGGGGACTAGGTATTAATGAGCAGTTCTTC.

The genes are TRBV2 and TRBJ1-5; D remains ambiguous. Germline V lookup: CDR1 SNHLY, CDR2 FYNNEI. V lost 5 bases and J 2 bases, leaving 16 bases between the germline ends. The CDR3 extends over 16 amino acids. Here the CDR3 DNA reads TGTGCCAGCAGTTTGGGCCTTTCTCCGGGCAATCAGCCCCAGCATTTT. Encoded protein: CASSLGLSPGNQPQHF.

The rearrangement links TRBV5-1 to TRBJ2-2; a possible D gene is TRBD2 (7 bases). This CDR3 has 14 amino acids. CDR1 SGHRS and CDR2 YFSETQ come from the germline V gene. Trimming took 4 bases from V and 7 from J, leaving 14 bases between them. CDR3 nucleotides: TGCGCCAGCAGCCGCCGGGGGGCAGACGGGGAGCTGTTTTTT. This codes for CASSRRGADGELFF.

V and J are TRBV4-2 and TRBJ2-1, with D possibly being TRBD2 (7 bases). The CDR3 has 16 amino acids. Germline CDR1 is LGHNA and CDR2 is YNFKEQ. V was cut by 0 bases and J by 7 bases, with 16 bases left in between. CDR3 nucleotides: TGTGCCAGCAGCCAAGAATGGGGGGGGGCCGCGAATGAGCAGTTCTTC. This translates into CASSQEWGGAANEQFF.

The CDR3 coding sequence is TGTGCCATCAGTGACCAAGCGGACATCTCTGGAAACACCATATATTTT. Amino acid sequence: CAISDQADISGNTIYF. The J gene is TRBJ1-3, the V gene TRBV10-3; weak D call: TRBD1 (5 bases). V was clipped by 3 bases and J by 0 bases, with 12 bases between them. The V gene's germline CDR1 is ENHRY and CDR2 SYGVKD. The CDR3 has 16 amino acids.

The chain couples TRBV29-1 to TRBJ1-4; 7 bases line up with TRBD1. V lost 7 bases and J lost 3; bases outside the gene matches: 5. This CDR3 has 13 amino acids. The germline V gene has CDR1 SQVTM and CDR2 ANQGSEA. CDR3 amino acids: CSAGTAPNEKLFF. CDR3 nucleotide sequence: TGCAGCGCTGGGACAGCCCCTAATGAAAAACTGTTTTTT.

This rearrangement joins TRBV19 to TRBJ2-7, with 9 positions matching TRBD1. J gave up 0 bases and V 4 bases, and 1 base lay outside the gene matches. CDR3 length equals 14 residues. Per germline, CDR1 LNHDA and CDR2 SQIVND (reference sequence). CDR3 DNA: TGTGCCAGTAGTAGGGACAGGGCCTCCTACGAGCAGTACTTC. This sequence encodes CASSRDRASYEQYF.

The chain joins TRBV30 to TRBJ2-7, with D perhaps matching TRBD2 (6 bases). V was shortened by 0 bases and J by 2 bases, with 20 bases between the two germline ends. There are 17 residues in the CDR3. Germline assignment: CDR1 GTSNPN and CDR2 SVGIG (reference sequence). CDR3 in amino acids: CAWSVFSGGTSTYEQYF. The CDR3 region has the DNA TGTGCCTGGAGTGTATTTTCTGGCGGGACCTCTACCTACGAGCAGTACTTC. The complete variable domain, with remaining parts taken from reference TRBV30 and TRBJ2-7, reads SQTIHQWPATLVQPVGSPLSLECTVEGTSNPNLYWYRQAAGRGLQLLFYSVGIGQISSEVPQNLSASRPQDRQFILSSKKLLLSDSGFYLCAWSVFSGGTSTYEQYFGPGTRLTVT.

The chain carries TRBV30 and TRBJ1-5, with D perhaps matching TRBD1 (5 bases). CDR3 length: 14 amino acids. Looked up from germline, CDR1 is GTSNPN and CDR2 is SVGIG (reference sequence). V was trimmed by 0 bases and J by 4 bases, leaving 10 bases between them. This chain's CDR3 is CAWSVGTANQPQHF. The CDR3 nucleotides are TGTGCCTGGAGTGTCGGGACGGCGAATCAGCCCCAGCATTTT.

The V call is TRBV5-1, the J call TRBJ1-1; D is unclear. V gave up 0 bases and J gave up 5 bases, with 14 bases separating them. Germline V gives CDR1 SGHRS, CDR2 YFSETQ. This CDR3 comprises 15 residues. The CDR3 region is CASSLDPNIETEAFF. CDR3 coding DNA: TGCGCCAGCAGCTTGGACCCCAATATAGAGACTGAAGCTTTCTTT.

This chain links TRBV28 with TRBJ1-1, with D maybe TRBD1 (5 bases). Trimming shortened V by 5 bases and J by 4 bases, and 14 bases separated the two germline ends. The CDR3 is 14 amino acids. The V gene's germline CDR1 is MDHEN and CDR2 SYDVKM. The CDR3 DNA follows: TGTGCCAGCAGTGTGGACACCTCTCTCACTGAAGCTTTCTTT. It yields the protein CASSVDTSLTEAFF.

The chain couples TRBV15 to TRBJ1-2; tentatively, D is TRBD1 (6 bases). The CDR3 contains 15 residues. Trimming stripped 5 bases from V and 2 bases from J, with 15 bases between. Germline values: CDR1 LNHNV, CDR2 YYDKDF (reference sequence). The CDR3 nucleotides are TGTGCCACCAGCGGCGATCTGGGACACAACTATGGCTACACCTTC. Translated: CATSGDLGHNYGYTF.

This clone came up once. This rearrangement joins TRBV30 to TRBJ2-1; 7 positions agree with TRBD2. V dropped 4 bases and J dropped 4; count of bases not matched to a gene: 7. The germline V gene encodes CDR1 GTSNPN and CDR2 SVGIG (reference sequence). CDR3 length: 14 amino acids. The CDR3 reads CAWKSGDPYNEQFF. As DNA, the CDR3 is TGTGCCTGGAAAAGCGGGGACCCATACAATGAGCAGTTCTTC.

The chain has TRBV29-1 and TRBJ2-3; TRBD2 is a possible D gene (7 bases). V lost 2 bases to trimming and J lost 14 bases, with 20 bases between them. Per germline, CDR1 SQVTM and CDR2 ANQGSEA. This CDR3 is built from 13 residues. The CDR3 reads CSVETGRARGLYF. For the CDR3, the DNA is TGCAGCGTTGAAACAGGGAGGGCTAGAGGGCTGTATTTT.

The rearrangement links TRBV6-5 to TRBJ1-2; D unresolved. This CDR3 has 15 amino acids. V lost 6 bases to trimming and J lost 8 bases, with 22 bases between them. CDR1 is MNHEY, CDR2 SVGAGI, per germline. CDR3 nucleotide sequence: TGTGCCAGCAGGCCCGAAGCCTCGGCCCCCTGGGGCTACACCTTC. Translating it yields CASRPEASAPWGYTF.

This clone was observed once. The chain joins TRBV5-1 to TRBJ2-5; 10 bases are shared with TRBD2. The V gene's germline CDR1 is SGHRS and CDR2 YFSETQ. Trimming cost V 0 bases and J 1 base; bases outside gene matches: 3. CDR3 length equals 16 residues. CDR3 nucleotides: TGCGCCAGCAGCTTGGGGACTAGCGGACTCCAAGAGACCCAGTACTTC. Amino acids: CASSLGTSGLQETQYF.

The genes are TRBV5-1 and TRBJ1-1, with D maybe TRBD1 (5 bases). V was pared by 0 bases and J by 0 bases, with 12 bases between. CDR1 SGHRS and CDR2 YFSETQ come from the germline V gene. The CDR3 loop spans 16 amino acids. The CDR3 loop is CASSLVGTVMNTEAFF. The DNA for the CDR3 is TGCGCCAGCAGCTTGGTGGGGACGGTCATGAACACTGAAGCTTTCTTT.

The V call is TRBV2, the J call TRBJ1-5; 9 bases map to TRBD1. V shed 5 bases and J 6 bases; nucleotides not matched to a gene: 5. This CDR3 has 14 amino acids. Germline V lookup: CDR1 SNHLY, CDR2 FYNNEI. Here the CDR3 reads CASSLTGGTQPQHF. The DNA for the CDR3 is TGTGCCAGCAGTCTGACAGGGGGGACTCAGCCCCAGCATTTT. Supplemented by reference TRBV2 and TRBJ1-5, the full variable domain reads EPEVTQTPSHQVTQMGQEVILRCVPISNHLYFYWYRQILGQKVEFLVSFYNNEISEKSEIFDDQFSVERPDGSNFTLKIRSTKLEDSAMYFCASSLTGGTQPQHFGDGTRLSIL.